Below, 22 T cell receptor beta chains from the same sample are listed, as sequenced in a study of Graves' ophthalmopathy and Graves' hyperthyroidism. Researchers took RNA transcripts and amplified TCR beta CDR3 regions from them. An opening RT-PCR round employed HTBI primers and preceded a second-round multiplex PCR. One entry per CDR3 protein, called by TCRdb with MiXCR from the multiplex PCR reads. This table holds over a million distinct CDR3 sequences, roughly 35% found once. The sample was peripheral blood or thyroid tissue (not recorded which). The receptors were gathered from an adult man with Graves' hyperthyroidism.

Regarding this clonotype: A read error is possible here, since a much larger clone lies one base away. V usage is TRBV7-7 and J usage is TRBJ2-5; D remains unclear. Germline V CDR1 and CDR2: SSHAT, FNYEAQ (reference sequence). CDR3 size: 14 residues. The CDR3 sequence: CASSLVRTQGTQYF. The CDR3 DNA sequence: TGTGCCAGCAGCTTAGTGAGGACCCAAGGGACCCAGTACTTC. Variable domain in full (rest from reference TRBV7-7 and TRBJ2-5): GAGVSQSPRYKVTKRGQDVTLRCDPISSHATLYWYQQALGQGPEFLTYFNYEAQPDKSGLPSDRFSAERPEGSISTLTIQRTEQRDSAMYRCASSLVRTQGTQYFGPGTRLLVL.

Notes on this clonotype: Here the CDR3 omits its conserved ending phenylalanine or tryptophan, so a read error is the likely source. The DNA is left out, because the CDR3 cannot be placed on it with certainty; the CDR3 is given as TCRdb lists it. The chain is built from TRBV7-2 and TRBJ2-7; the table's D call TRBD2 went unverified against the DNA. Germline V gene sequence: CDR1 SGHTA, CDR2 FQGNSA. Termini included, the CDR3 measures 12 amino acids. This CDR3 is CASSSLGAGKNT.

There are many counts of this clonotype. The V call is TRBV29-1, the J call TRBJ1-1; no firm D call. Germline CDR1 and CDR2: SQVTM and ANQGSEA. This CDR3 region has 13 residues. The V gene lost 4 bases and the J gene lost 3 bases, with 12 bases spanning the gap. As DNA, the CDR3 is TGCAGCGTTGGGAGAACCTGGGACACTGAAGCTTTCTTT. Encoded protein: CSVGRTWDTEAFF.

The V and J genes are TRBV29-1 and TRBJ1-4; no definite D call. This CDR3 has 11 amino acids. With 4 bases removed from V and 8 bases from J, the gap between germline ends came to 8 bases. The V gene's germline CDR1 is SQVTM and CDR2 ANQGSEA. The CDR3 loop is CSVVGEEKLFF. As DNA, the CDR3 is TGCAGCGTTGTCGGCGAGGAAAAACTGTTTTTT.

This clonotype was observed a few times. The chain combines TRBV20-1 with TRBJ1-1; 7 bases map to TRBD1. J was trimmed by 1 base and V by 5 bases; bases with no gene match: 7. The CDR3 has 14 amino acids. CDR1 and CDR2 from the germline V gene are DFQATT and SNEGSKA (reference sequence). The CDR3 loop is CSAAEGAWNTEAFF. The CDR3 region has the DNA TGCAGTGCTGCGGAGGGGGCTTGGAACACTGAAGCTTTCTTT.

CDR3 loop: CASSLSTGSNQPQHF. The CDR3 DNA reads TGTGCCAGCAGCTTAAGCACAGGTTCCAATCAGCCCCAGCATTTT. The gene calls are TRBV9 and TRBJ1-5, with a tentative D call TRBD1 (5 bases). Germline V gives CDR1 SGDLS, CDR2 YYNGEE. The CDR3 loop spans 15 amino acids. Trimming left V 4 bases short and J 3 bases short, with 14 bases between.

This clonotype was recorded at least ten times. V gene TRBV12-3 or TRBV12-4 combines with J gene TRBJ2-7; 9 nucleotides line up with TRBD1. This CDR3 comprises 12 residues. The trim removed 4 bases at V and 7 bases at J, leaving 2 bases unmatched. CDR3 DNA sequence: TGTGCCAGCAGTTGGACAGGGGAGGAGCAGTACTTC. Its translation: CASSWTGEEQYF.

This clonotype was recorded a few times. The chain employs TRBV9 and TRBJ2-7; 8 nucleotides align to TRBD2. The ends lost 4 bases at V and 4 bases at J; junction bases unmatched: 10. Per germline, CDR1 SGDLS and CDR2 YYNGEE. The CDR3 runs to 15 residues. The CDR3: CASSFRSGSTYEQYF. The CDR3 DNA reads as TGTGCCAGCAGCTTCCGGAGCGGGAGTACATACGAGCAGTACTTC.

This clonotype was found a few times. CDR3 amino acids: CASSLAAGTETQYF. The CDR3 DNA is TGTGCCAGCAGCTTAGCGGCAGGGACAGAGACCCAGTACTTC. The genes are TRBV7-8 and TRBJ2-5; D assignment may be TRBD1 or TRBD2 (5 bases each). The ends were cut back, 0 bases at V and 4 bases at J, with 9 bases in the middle. Germline lookup yields CDR1 SGHVS and CDR2 FQNEAQ. This CDR3 region has 14 residues.

J is TRBJ1-5 and V is TRBV19, with a weak D call TRBD1 (6 bases). Trimming cost V 5 bases and J 0 bases, with 14 bases left between them. This CDR3 spans 16 amino acids. Germline V CDR1 and CDR2: LNHDA, SQIVND (reference sequence). DNA for the CDR3: TGTGCCAGTAGTGACAGGTTAGAATATAGCAATCAGCCCCAGCATTTT. This gives the protein CASSDRLEYSNQPQHF.

This clonotype was seen repeatedly, ten times or more. The V gene is TRBV15, the J gene TRBJ1-1; TRBD1 is a possible D gene (5 bases). Trimming cost V 1 base and J 2 bases, with 14 bases left between them. The germline V gene encodes CDR1 LNHNV and CDR2 YYDKDF (reference sequence). The CDR3 runs 16 residues. The CDR3 coding sequence is TGTGCCACCAGCAGAGCTTTGGACATTAGAAACACTGAAGCTTTCTTT. Its translation is CATSRALDIRNTEAFF.

The chain couples TRBV12-3 or TRBV12-4 to TRBJ2-2; 8 bases fit TRBD2. CDR3 length equals 17 residues. J lost 2 bases, V lost 3 bases, and 8 bases had no gene match. The CDR3 DNA sequence: TGTGCCAGCAGTTTTCTGGCGGGAGGATTCAACACCGGGGAGCTGTTTTTT. It encodes CASSFLAGGFNTGELFF.

The V gene is TRBV10-3, the J gene TRBJ2-7; D is unresolved. This CDR3 has 13 amino acids. Germline V lookup: CDR1 ENHRY, CDR2 SYGVKD. V was trimmed by 0 bases and J by 7 bases, leaving 10 bases between them. The DNA for the CDR3 is TGTGCCATCAGTGAGTCGATAAGGGATGAGCAGTACTTC. Translation: CAISESIRDEQYF.

This clonotype was counted many times. The rearrangement joins TRBV7-2 to TRBJ1-3; TRBD1 might be the D (6 bases). Trimming took off 5 bases at V and 8 bases at J, with 13 bases between the two ends. The CDR3 loop spans 13 amino acids. Per the germline V gene, CDR1 is SGHTA and CDR2 is FQGNSA. In DNA form, the CDR3 reads TGTGCCAGCAGCCCCAACAGGGCGGACACCATATATTTT. It specifies CASSPNRADTIYF.

The sample holds many counts of this clonotype. The chain couples TRBV25-1 to TRBJ2-7; no reliable D call. The CDR3 length is 12 residues. The V end lost 3 bases, the J end lost 6 bases, and 9 bases lay between the germline ends. In germline, CDR1 is MGHDK, CDR2 SYGVNS. The CDR3 sequence: CASSEEWREQYF. DNA for the CDR3: TGTGCCAGCAGTGAGGAGTGGCGCGAGCAGTACTTC.

This clonotype has ten or more counts. The chain carries TRBV14 and TRBJ1-6; 7 bases agree with TRBD1. The CDR3 has 14 amino acids. Germline V gene data show CDR1 as SGHDN and CDR2 as FVKESK. With V trimmed by 3 bases and J by 10 bases, 6 bases remained unmatched. This CDR3 is CASSQWTGGSPLHF. For the CDR3, the DNA is TGTGCCAGCAGCCAGTGGACAGGAGGGTCACCCCTCCACTTT.

Only one count was recorded for this clonotype. A much more abundant neighbour one base away suggests this may be a read error. The genes are TRBV7-4 and TRBJ1-5; D unresolved. Looked up from germline, CDR1 is SGHVT and CDR2 is SQSDAQ. The CDR3 consists of 14 residues. The CDR3 reads CASQREAENRPQHF. The CDR3 DNA follows: TGTGCCAGTCAACGGGAGGCAGAAAATCGGCCCCAGCATTTT.

The chain combines TRBV29-1 with TRBJ2-7; TRBD1 matches 7 bases. Trimming removed 6 bases from V and 4 bases from J; junction bases left unmatched: 3. Germline V CDR1 and CDR2: SQVTM, ANQGSEA. CDR3 length: 11 residues. Here the CDR3 reads CSVTDRYEQYF. Here the CDR3 DNA reads TGCAGCGTCACGGACAGGTACGAGCAGTACTTC.

This clonotype was recorded at least ten times. A read error is possible here, since a much larger clone lies one base away. The rearrangement links TRBV7-9 to TRBJ2-5; D gene uncertain. This CDR3 contains 12 residues. Trimming pared 6 bases from V and 0 bases from J, leaving 5 bases between. Germline CDR1 and CDR2: SEHNR and FQNEAQ (reference sequence). In DNA form, the CDR3 reads TGTGCCAGCAGATTGTACCAAGAGACCCAGTACTTC. Translated, it gives CASRLYQETQYF. Drawing the rest from reference TRBV7-9 and TRBJ2-5, the complete variable domain is DTGVSQNPRHKITKRGQNVTFRCDPISEHNRLYWYRQTLGQGPEFLTYFQNEAQLEKSRLLSDRFSAERPKGSFSTLEIQRTEQGDSAMYLCASRLYQETQYFGPGTRLLVL.

The V and J genes are TRBV6-2 or TRBV6-3 and TRBJ2-2; TRBD1 is a possible D gene (6 bases). Germline lookup yields CDR1 MNHEY and CDR2 SVGEGT. The CDR3 runs 13 residues. V gave up 6 bases and J gave up 6 bases, with 11 bases separating them. The CDR3 is CASRQGYAGELFF. CDR3 bases: TGTGCCAGCAGGCAGGGGTACGCCGGGGAGCTGTTTTTT.

This clonotype occurred a few times. Germline is not matched at one junction end, which may reflect a read error. The J gene is TRBJ2-7, the V gene TRBV7-8; weak D call: TRBD1 (5 bases). This CDR3 has 15 residues. In germline, CDR1 is SGHVS, CDR2 FQNEAQ. DNA for the CDR3: TGCGCCAGCAGCCAAGTGGCCAGGGTCTACTACGAGCAGTACTTC. Its protein product is CASSQVARVYYEQYF.

In this sample, this clonotype turned up many times. The V and J genes are TRBV29-1 and TRBJ1-1, with unresolved D. V shed 8 bases and J shed 0 bases, with 10 bases lying between them. The CDR3 sequence is 12 residues long. Germline CDR1 reads SQVTM; CDR2 reads ANQGSEA. This CDR3 is CSTYGVNTEAFF. The CDR3 DNA reads TGCAGCACTTACGGGGTGAACACTGAAGCTTTCTTT.